Presented here are 5 T cell receptor beta chains from one specimen sequenced in a study of blood T cell repertoires in COVID-19. The assay was immunoSEQ multiplex PCR, and TCRdb's table has in-frame clones only and misses some. The sample has around 500,000 clones; 88% are singletons. Sequences were obtained from PBMCs or T cells enriched from blood (not recorded which). The receptors were sampled from a woman in her sixties or seventies who had recovered from COVID-19.

This sequence joins TRBV6-2 or TRBV6-3 and TRBJ1-1, with D hard to call. The CDR3 extends over 15 amino acids. Trimming left V 4 bases short and J 0 bases short, with 12 bases between. Germline CDR1 reads MNHEY; CDR2 reads SVGEGT. This CDR3 is CASSSLTGLNTEAFF. Here the CDR3 DNA reads TGTGCCAGCAGTTCCTTGACGGGTTTGAACACTGAAGCTTTCTTT.

The chain uses TRBV29-1 and TRBJ2-7; 11 bases fit TRBD2. This CDR3 has 12 residues. Germline values: CDR1 SQVTM, CDR2 ANQGSEA. The CDR3 sequence is CGGTSGLGEQYV. The CDR3 coding sequence is TGCGGAGGGACTAGCGGATTGGGGGAGCAGTACGTC.

The chain uses TRBV12-5 and TRBJ2-3; D possibly corresponds to TRBD2 (5 bases). Germline CDR1 LGHNT, CDR2 FRNRAP. Trimming stripped 6 bases from V and 9 bases from J, with 16 bases between. This CDR3 is built from 13 residues. This chain's CDR3 is CASGTLSAATQYF. The CDR3, as DNA: TGTGCTAGTGGGACCCTCTCAGCGGCGACGCAGTATTTT. The whole variable domain, remainder taken from reference TRBV12-5 and TRBJ2-3, is DARVTQTPRHKVTEMGQEVTMRCQPILGHNTVFWYRQTMMQGLELLAYFRNRAPLDDSGMPKDRFSAEMPDATLATLKIQPSEPRDSAVYFCASGTLSAATQYFGPGTRLTVL.

The genes are TRBV24-1 and TRBJ1-2; no definite D call. Germline values: CDR1 KGHDR, CDR2 SFDVKD. This CDR3 comprises 15 residues. Trimming removed 0 bases at V and 7 bases at J, with 14 bases between. The CDR3 sequence is CATSDLTEGMGGYTF. The CDR3, as DNA: TGTGCCACCAGTGATTTGACTGAGGGAATGGGTGGCTACACCTTC.

The chain uses TRBV3-1 (or the pseudogene TRBV3-2) and TRBJ2-3; D perhaps matches TRBD2 (5 bases). V was shortened by 4 bases and J by 6 bases, with 20 bases between the two germline ends. Per germline, CDR1 LGHDT and CDR2 YNNKEL (reference sequence). The CDR3 is 16 amino acids. The CDR3 is CASSPGPNSGRDTQYF. The CDR3 DNA reads TGTGCCAGCAGCCCCGGTCCGAACAGCGGACGGGATACGCAGTATTTT.